Listed below are T cell receptor beta chains from one sample, sequenced in a study of T cell repertoires in cytomegalovirus infection. TCRdb re-called the reads with MiXCR, one entry per CDR3 protein. Among about 98,000 distinct CDR3 sequences listed, about 17% were seen once. The sample consisted of PBMCs. Receptors originate from a human donor in good health (CMV status not recorded). Some clones in this sample may be carry-over from other donors' samples. The CDR3 runs from the conserved cysteine through the conserved F or W. The D gene is left open where the match is weak. Size is omitted from some rows. Given values are once, few, many or a class for expanded clones.

clone size: few; D gene: -; J gene: TRBJ2-7; V gene: TRBV28; CDR3 DNA: TGTGCCAGCAGGGTCGGACCCGACTACGAGCAGTACTTC; CDR3 protein: CASRVGPDYEQYF
clone size: many; D gene: -; J gene: TRBJ2-1; V gene: TRBV7-2; CDR3 DNA: TGTGCCAGCAGCTTAAAGGGGACCTACAATGAGCAGTTCTTC; CDR3 protein: CASSLKGTYNEQFF
clone size: -; D gene: -; J gene: TRBJ2-5; V gene: TRBV29-1; CDR3 DNA: TGCAGCGTTGCAATGACCGGTTACCAAGAGACCCAGTACTTC; CDR3 protein: CSVAMTGYQETQYF
clone size: many; D gene: -; J gene: TRBJ1-1; V gene: TRBV7-6; CDR3 DNA: TGTGCCAGCAGCTTAGATGAGGGGATCACTGAAGCTTTCTTT; CDR3 protein: CASSLDEGITEAFF
clone size: -; D gene: TRBD1; J gene: TRBJ1-1; V gene: TRBV28; CDR3 DNA: TGTGCCAGCAGCAAAGGAGGGGGCGGGAACACTGAAGCTTTCTTT; CDR3 protein: CASSKGGGGNTEAFF
clone size: many; D gene: -; J gene: TRBJ2-1; V gene: TRBV7-3; CDR3 DNA: TGTGCCAGCAGCTTAAGGTCCGGGGGATCCTACAATGAGCAGTTCTTC; CDR3 protein: CASSLRSGGSYNEQFF
clone size: -; D gene: -; J gene: TRBJ2-3; V gene: TRBV11-2; CDR3 DNA: TGTGCCAGCAGCCGCCGGGCCGAGGGGGGCACAGATACGCAGTATTTT; CDR3 protein: CASSRRAEGGTDTQYF
clone size: many; D gene: -; J gene: TRBJ2-5; V gene: TRBV7-2; CDR3 DNA: TGTGCCAGCAGCCGAGGACTCGCAGAGACCCAGTACTTC; CDR3 protein: CASSRGLAETQYF
clone size: many; D gene: -; J gene: TRBJ2-7; V gene: TRBV18; CDR3 DNA: TGTGCCAGCTCACCGGGCGACGAGCAGTACTTC; CDR3 protein: CASSPGDEQYF
clone size: many; D gene: TRBD1; J gene: TRBJ2-1; V gene: TRBV2; CDR3 DNA: TGTGCCACCTCGGCGGGGACAGGGTCGAATGAGCAGTTCTTC; CDR3 protein: CATSAGTGSNEQFF
clone size: many; D gene: TRBD2; J gene: TRBJ2-3; V gene: TRBV4-2; CDR3 DNA: TGTGCCAGCAGCCAGGAAGCGGGGGTCATACGAGATACGCAGTATTTT; CDR3 protein: CASSQEAGVIRDTQYF
clone size: -; D gene: -; J gene: TRBJ2-3; V gene: TRBV5-4; CDR3 DNA: TGTGCCAGCAGCTCCCGTACCAGCACAGATACGCAGTATTTT; CDR3 protein: CASSSRTSTDTQYF
clone size: few; D gene: -; J gene: TRBJ1-5; V gene: TRBV28; CDR3 DNA: TGTGCCAGCAGTTCCGGCTTAAGGGGTCAGCCCCAGCATTTT; CDR3 protein: CASSSGLRGQPQHF
clone size: many; D gene: -; J gene: TRBJ1-5; V gene: TRBV2; CDR3 DNA: TGTGCCAGCAGTGAATTAAGGGGTAGCAATCAGCCCCAGCATTTT; CDR3 protein: CASSELRGSNQPQHF
clone size: once; D gene: -; J gene: TRBJ2-3; V gene: TRBV20-1; CDR3 DNA: TGCAGTGCTAGTGAAGTTTTGGGCACAGATACGCAGTATTTT; CDR3 protein: CSASEVLGTDTQYF
clone size: -; D gene: TRBD1; J gene: TRBJ2-3; V gene: TRBV29-1; CDR3 DNA: TGCAGCGCAAAGCTAATGACAGGGACAGATACGCAGTATTTT; CDR3 protein: CSAKLMTGTDTQYF
clone size: many; D gene: -; J gene: TRBJ1-6; V gene: TRBV7-2; CDR3 DNA: TGTGCCAGCAGCTTAGAGAGGGATTCACCCCTCCACTTT; CDR3 protein: CASSLERDSPLHF
clone size: few; D gene: -; J gene: TRBJ2-3; V gene: TRBV28; CDR3 DNA: TGTGCCAGCGGTCTGAGCCACAAACAGTATTTT; CDR3 protein: CASGLSHKQYF
clone size: few; D gene: -; J gene: TRBJ1-6; V gene: TRBV19; CDR3 DNA: TGTGCCAGTCGCAGGGAAGATTCACCCCTCCACTTT; CDR3 protein: CASRREDSPLHF
clone size: many; D gene: TRBD2; J gene: TRBJ2-2; V gene: TRBV7-8; CDR3 DNA: TGTGCCAGCAGCTTTCGCTTGGGACTAGCGGGGGGCTACACCGGGGAGCTGTTTTTT; CDR3 protein: CASSFRLGLAGGYTGELFF
clone size: few; D gene: -; J gene: TRBJ2-2; V gene: TRBV28; CDR3 DNA: TGTGCCAGCAGTAGGCGGAACACCGGGGAGCTGTTTTTT; CDR3 protein: CASSRRNTGELFF
clone size: many; D gene: -; J gene: TRBJ2-4; V gene: TRBV7-2; CDR3 DNA: TGTGCCAGCAGCTTAACCCGGACCAAAAACATTCAGTACTTC; CDR3 protein: CASSLTRTKNIQYF
clone size: few; D gene: -; J gene: TRBJ2-3; V gene: TRBV20-1; CDR3 DNA: TGCAGTGCTAGAGATGAGACCATTGTGCCTACAGATACGCAGTATTTT; CDR3 protein: CSARDETIVPTDTQYF
clone size: -; D gene: -; J gene: TRBJ1-4; V gene: TRBV7-9; CDR3 DNA: TGTGCCAGCAGCTTAGCTGGCGGTGAAAAACTGTTTTTT; CDR3 protein: CASSLAGGEKLFF
clone size: many; D gene: -; J gene: TRBJ1-4; V gene: TRBV7-2; CDR3 DNA: TGTGCCAGCAGCTTATATGGGGAAGGTTCTAATGAAAAACTGTTTTTT; CDR3 protein: CASSLYGEGSNEKLFF
clone size: few; D gene: -; J gene: TRBJ2-3; V gene: TRBV5-1; CDR3 DNA: TGCGCCAGCACCTTGGAGGGAAGTCGCACAGATACGCAGTATTTT; CDR3 protein: CASTLEGSRTDTQYF
clone size: few; D gene: -; J gene: TRBJ2-3; V gene: TRBV11-3; CDR3 DNA: TGTGCCAGCAGCTTAGAGGCCAGCACAGATACGCAGTATTTT; CDR3 protein: CASSLEASTDTQYF
clone size: -; D gene: -; J gene: TRBJ2-3; V gene: TRBV4-1; CDR3 DNA: TGCGCCAGCAGCCAACGGTCCCGAACGTCCACAGATACGCAGTATTTT; CDR3 protein: CASSQRSRTSTDTQYF
clone size: -; D gene: -; J gene: TRBJ1-1; V gene: TRBV7-6; CDR3 DNA: TGTGCCAGCAGCTTACTAAACAGCGAAGCTTTCTTT; CDR3 protein: CASSLLNSEAFF
clone size: -; D gene: TRBD2; J gene: TRBJ2-2; V gene: TRBV6-2/TRBV6-3; CDR3 DNA: TGTGCCAGCAGTTCCTGGACTAGCGGCCCTCGAGGAGGGGAGCTGTTTTTT; CDR3 protein: CASSSWTSGPRGGELFF
clone size: many; D gene: TRBD2; J gene: TRBJ2-1; V gene: TRBV10-3; CDR3 DNA: TGTGCCATCAGTAGAAGCGGGGACTCCTACAATGAGCAGTTCTTC; CDR3 protein: CAISRSGDSYNEQFF
clone size: -; D gene: TRBD2; J gene: TRBJ2-1; V gene: TRBV7-9; CDR3 DNA: TGTGCCAGCAGCCCGCCTGAAGGTAGCGGGGATAATGAGCAGTTCTTC; CDR3 protein: CASSPPEGSGDNEQFF
clone size: many; D gene: -; J gene: TRBJ2-3; V gene: TRBV7-8; CDR3 DNA: TGTGCCAGCAGCCCACAGTGGACAGATACGCAGTATTTT; CDR3 protein: CASSPQWTDTQYF
clone size: many; D gene: TRBD2; J gene: TRBJ2-7; V gene: TRBV28; CDR3 DNA: TGTGCCAGCAGTCCCTGGACTAGCGGGGGGCCTAATTCCTACGAGCAGTACTTC; CDR3 protein: CASSPWTSGGPNSYEQYF
clone size: few; D gene: -; J gene: TRBJ1-1; V gene: TRBV20-1; CDR3 DNA: TGCAGTGCTAGACCATCGAACACTGAAGCTTTCTTT; CDR3 protein: CSARPSNTEAFF
clone size: few; D gene: TRBD1; J gene: TRBJ2-5; V gene: TRBV7-9; CDR3 DNA: TGTGCCAGCAGCACGTGGACAGGGTTCCAAGAGACCCAGTACTTC; CDR3 protein: CASSTWTGFQETQYF
clone size: -; D gene: -; J gene: TRBJ1-6; V gene: TRBV7-2; CDR3 DNA: TGTGCCAGCAGCTCACCCCCGGGAAAGAATTATAATTCAGCCCTCCACTTT; CDR3 protein: CASSSPPGKNYNSALHF
clone size: -; D gene: -; J gene: TRBJ2-2; V gene: TRBV9; CDR3 DNA: TGTGCCAGCAACGGGGGTAACACCGGGGAGCTGTTTTTT; CDR3 protein: CASNGGNTGELFF
clone size: many; D gene: -; J gene: TRBJ2-7; V gene: TRBV7-3; CDR3 DNA: TGTGCCAGCAGCTATGACAGATCCTACGAGCAGTACTTC; CDR3 protein: CASSYDRSYEQYF
clone size: -; D gene: -; J gene: TRBJ1-3; V gene: TRBV5-6; CDR3 DNA: TGTGCCAGCAGCTTGGACTGGACCTCTGGAAACACCATATATTTT; CDR3 protein: CASSLDWTSGNTIYF
clone size: few; D gene: TRBD1; J gene: TRBJ1-1; V gene: TRBV6-6; CDR3 DNA: TGTGCCAGCACCGACAGGGTAAGGAACACTGAAGCTTTCTTT; CDR3 protein: CASTDRVRNTEAFF